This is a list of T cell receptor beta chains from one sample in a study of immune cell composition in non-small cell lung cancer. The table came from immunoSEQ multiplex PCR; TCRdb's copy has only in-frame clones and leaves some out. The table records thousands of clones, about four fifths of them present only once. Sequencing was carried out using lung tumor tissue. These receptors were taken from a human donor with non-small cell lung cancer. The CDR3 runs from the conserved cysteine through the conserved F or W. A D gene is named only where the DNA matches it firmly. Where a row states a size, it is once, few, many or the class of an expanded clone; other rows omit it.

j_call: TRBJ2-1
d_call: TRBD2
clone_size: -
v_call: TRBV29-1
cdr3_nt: TGCAGCGTTGAAAGAACAGCGGGGGGGGAGCAGTTCTTC
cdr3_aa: CSVERTAGGEQFF

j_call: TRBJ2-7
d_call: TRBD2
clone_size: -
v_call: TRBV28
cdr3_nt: TGTGCCAGCAGTCCACTAGCGGGACTTTACGAGCAGTACTTC
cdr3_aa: CASSPLAGLYEQYF

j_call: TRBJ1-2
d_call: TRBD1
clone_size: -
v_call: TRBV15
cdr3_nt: TGTGCCACCAGCCCCCCGAGGGGGCTAGAGGGCTACACCTTC
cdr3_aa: CATSPPRGLEGYTF

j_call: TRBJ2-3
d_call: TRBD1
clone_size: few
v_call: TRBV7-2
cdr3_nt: TGTGCCAGCAGCCTACAGGGGGCAGATACGCAGTATTTT
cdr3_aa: CASSLQGADTQYF

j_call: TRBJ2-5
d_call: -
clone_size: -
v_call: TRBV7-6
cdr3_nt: TGTGCCAGCAGCTCCCGGGCCCGGGGAGAGACCCAGTACTTC
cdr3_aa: CASSSRARGETQYF

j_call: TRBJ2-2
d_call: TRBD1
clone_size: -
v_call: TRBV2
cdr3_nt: TGTGCCAGCAGTGAAGAGGGGACAGGGTTAACCGGGGAGCTGTTTTTT
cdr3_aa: CASSEEGTGLTGELFF

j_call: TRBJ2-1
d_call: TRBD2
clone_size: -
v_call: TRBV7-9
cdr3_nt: TGTGCCAGCAGGCCACGAACTAGCGGGTTTATAGATGAGCAGTTCTTC
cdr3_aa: CASRPRTSGFIDEQFF

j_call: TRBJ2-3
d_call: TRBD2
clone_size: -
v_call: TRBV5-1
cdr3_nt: TGCGCCAGCAGCTTGTATGCCGGGAGGGGTGCAGATACGCAGTATTTT
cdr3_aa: CASSLYAGRGADTQYF

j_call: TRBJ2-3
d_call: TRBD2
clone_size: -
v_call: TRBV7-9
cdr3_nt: TGTGCCAGCAGCTTTTCTAGCGGGGGCCCGATGGGGGGTACGCAGTATTTT
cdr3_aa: CASSFSSGGPMGGTQYF

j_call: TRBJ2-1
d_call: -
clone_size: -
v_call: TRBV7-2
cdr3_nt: TGTGCCAGCAGCATCTACCGGGACTTTTACAATGAGCAGTTCTTC
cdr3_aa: CASSIYRDFYNEQFF

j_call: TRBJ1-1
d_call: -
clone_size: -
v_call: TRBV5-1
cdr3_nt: TGCGCCAGCAGCCTCGGGGGGGGGATGGGGAACACTGAAGCTTTCTTT
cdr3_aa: CASSLGGGMGNTEAFF

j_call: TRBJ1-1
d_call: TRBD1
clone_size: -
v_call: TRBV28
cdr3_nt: TGTGCCAGCAGTGGCCCCGGGACAGACGACACTGAAGCTTTCTTT
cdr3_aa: CASSGPGTDDTEAFF

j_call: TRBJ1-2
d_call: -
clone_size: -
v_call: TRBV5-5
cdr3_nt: TGTGCCAGCAGCCTTGGGGGCCAAGGCTATGGCTACACCTTC
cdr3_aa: CASSLGGQGYGYTF

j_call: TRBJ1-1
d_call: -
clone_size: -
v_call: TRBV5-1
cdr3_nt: TGCGCCAGCAGCTTGGCTGCGGAGAACACTGAAGCTTTCTTT
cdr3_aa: CASSLAAENTEAFF

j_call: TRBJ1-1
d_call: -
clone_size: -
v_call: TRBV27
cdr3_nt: TGTGCCAGCAGTTGGGGGGGGAACACTGAAGCTTTCTTT
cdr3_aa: CASSWGGNTEAFF

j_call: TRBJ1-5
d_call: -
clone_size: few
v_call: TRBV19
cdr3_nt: TGTGCCAGTGATGACAGGCTCAATCAGCCCCAGCATTTT
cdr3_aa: CASDDRLNQPQHF

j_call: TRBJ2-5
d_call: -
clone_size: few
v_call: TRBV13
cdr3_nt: TGTGCCAGCAGCTTCTACTCGTACCAAGAGACCCAGTACTTC
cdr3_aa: CASSFYSYQETQYF

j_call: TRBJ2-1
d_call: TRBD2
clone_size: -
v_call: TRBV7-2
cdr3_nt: TGTGCCAGCAGCTTAGTGCGGGGGGCCTACAATGAGCAGTTCTTC
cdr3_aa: CASSLVRGAYNEQFF

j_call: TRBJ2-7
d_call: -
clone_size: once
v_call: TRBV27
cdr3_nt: TGTGCCAGCAGTCCCAAGCGGTCAATGCCCTACGAGCAGTACTTC
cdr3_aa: CASSPKRSMPYEQYF

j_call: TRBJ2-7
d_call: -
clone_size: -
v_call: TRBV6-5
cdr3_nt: TGTGCCAGCTCAGGGTTCATGAGGGAGCAGTACTTC
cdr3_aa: CASSGFMREQYF

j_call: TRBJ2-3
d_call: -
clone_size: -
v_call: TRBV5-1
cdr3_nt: TGCGCCAGCAGCCTAAAGTACACAGATACGCAGTATTTT
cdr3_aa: CASSLKYTDTQYF

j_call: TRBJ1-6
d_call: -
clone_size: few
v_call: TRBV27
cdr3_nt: TGTGCCAGCAGTTTATCAGGGGCAGTTAATTCACCCCTCCACTTT
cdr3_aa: CASSLSGAVNSPLHF

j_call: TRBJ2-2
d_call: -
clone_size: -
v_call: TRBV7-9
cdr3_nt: TGTGCCAGCAGCTTAGTTCGCGTCTCCGGGGAGCTGTTTTTT
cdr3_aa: CASSLVRVSGELFF

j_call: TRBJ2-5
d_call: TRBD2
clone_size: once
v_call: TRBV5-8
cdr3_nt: TGTGCCAGCAGCACGGGACTAGCGGGGGCCCAAGAGACCCAGTACTTC
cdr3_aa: CASSTGLAGAQETQYF

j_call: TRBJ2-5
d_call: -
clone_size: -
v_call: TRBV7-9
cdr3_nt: TGTGCCAGCAGCCCGGGTTGGTTCGGAGAGACCCAGTACTTC
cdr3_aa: CASSPGWFGETQYF

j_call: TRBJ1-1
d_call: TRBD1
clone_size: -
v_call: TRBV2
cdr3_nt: TGTGCGATCAAACAGGGGTTGGGGAACACTGAAGCTTTCTTT
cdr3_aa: CAIKQGLGNTEAFF

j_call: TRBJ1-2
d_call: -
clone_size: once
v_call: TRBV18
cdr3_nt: TGTGCCAGCTCCCCTTCCGAGGGCTACACCTTC
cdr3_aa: CASSPSEGYTF

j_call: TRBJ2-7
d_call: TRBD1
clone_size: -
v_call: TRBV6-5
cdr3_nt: TGTGCCAGCAGAGACGTCGGGACAGCCTACGAGCAGTACTTC
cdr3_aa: CASRDVGTAYEQYF

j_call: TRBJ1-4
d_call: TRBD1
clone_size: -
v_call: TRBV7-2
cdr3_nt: TGTGCCAGCAGCTTGGACAGGGCTAATGAAAAACTGTTTTTT
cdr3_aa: CASSLDRANEKLFF

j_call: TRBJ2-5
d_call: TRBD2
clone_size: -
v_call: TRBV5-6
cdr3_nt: TGTGCCAGCAGCTTGTGGGGACTAGCGGAAGAGACCCAGTACTTC
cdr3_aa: CASSLWGLAEETQYF

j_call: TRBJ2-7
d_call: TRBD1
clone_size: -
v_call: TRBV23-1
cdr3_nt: TGCGCCAGCAGTACTTCCCGGGACAGGGCCTACGAGCAGTACTTC
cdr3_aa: CASSTSRDRAYEQYF

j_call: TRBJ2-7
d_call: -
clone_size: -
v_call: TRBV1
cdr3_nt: TGCACCAGCAGCCAACGACTAGCGGGCCCTTACGAGCAGTACTTC
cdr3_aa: CTSSQRLAGPYEQYF

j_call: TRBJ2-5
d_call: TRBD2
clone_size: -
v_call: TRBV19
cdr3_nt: TGTGCCAGTAGTGTTCTAGCGGAAGAGACCCAGTACTTC
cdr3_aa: CASSVLAEETQYF

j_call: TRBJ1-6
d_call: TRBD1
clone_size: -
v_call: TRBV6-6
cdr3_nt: TGTGCCAGCAGTTTACGACAGGGGAAGGATTCACCCCTCCACTTT
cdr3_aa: CASSLRQGKDSPLHF

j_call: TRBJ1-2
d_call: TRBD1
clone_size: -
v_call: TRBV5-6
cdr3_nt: TGTGCCAGCAGCTCGACAGGGGGCTTCGGCTTGGGAGGCTACACCTTC
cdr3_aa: CASSSTGGFGLGGYTF

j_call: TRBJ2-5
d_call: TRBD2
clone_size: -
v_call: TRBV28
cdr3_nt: TGTGCCAGCAGTACGACTAGCGGGAGGGTTTGGGAGACCCAGTACTTC
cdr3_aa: CASSTTSGRVWETQYF

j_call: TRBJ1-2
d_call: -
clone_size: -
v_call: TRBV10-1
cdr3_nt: TGCGCCAGCAGTGATCAGGAAAACTATGGCTACACCTTC
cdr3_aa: CASSDQENYGYTF

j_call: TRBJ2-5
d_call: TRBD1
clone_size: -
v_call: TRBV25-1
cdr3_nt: TGTGCCAGCAGTGATAGACAGGGCCCAGAGACCCAGTACTTC
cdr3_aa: CASSDRQGPETQYF

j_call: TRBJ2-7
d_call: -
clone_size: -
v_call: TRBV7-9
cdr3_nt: TGTGCCAGCAGCTTAGGTTCCCCGGGGTGGGAGGACGAGCAGTACTTC
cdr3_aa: CASSLGSPGWEDEQYF

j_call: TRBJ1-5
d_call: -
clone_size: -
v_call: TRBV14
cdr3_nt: TGTGCCAGCAGCCAGGGGGAGGGTCAGCCCCAGCATTTT
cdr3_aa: CASSQGEGQPQHF

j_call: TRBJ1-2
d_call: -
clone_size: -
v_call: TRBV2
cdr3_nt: TGTGCCAGCAGGCAAGCAGGGGCGGGTGGCTACACCTTC
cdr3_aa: CASRQAGAGGYTF

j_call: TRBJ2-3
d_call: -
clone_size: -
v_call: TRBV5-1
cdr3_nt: TGCGCCAGCAGCCTCGGAACGACAGAACCCACAGATACGCAGTATTTT
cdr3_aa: CASSLGTTEPTDTQYF